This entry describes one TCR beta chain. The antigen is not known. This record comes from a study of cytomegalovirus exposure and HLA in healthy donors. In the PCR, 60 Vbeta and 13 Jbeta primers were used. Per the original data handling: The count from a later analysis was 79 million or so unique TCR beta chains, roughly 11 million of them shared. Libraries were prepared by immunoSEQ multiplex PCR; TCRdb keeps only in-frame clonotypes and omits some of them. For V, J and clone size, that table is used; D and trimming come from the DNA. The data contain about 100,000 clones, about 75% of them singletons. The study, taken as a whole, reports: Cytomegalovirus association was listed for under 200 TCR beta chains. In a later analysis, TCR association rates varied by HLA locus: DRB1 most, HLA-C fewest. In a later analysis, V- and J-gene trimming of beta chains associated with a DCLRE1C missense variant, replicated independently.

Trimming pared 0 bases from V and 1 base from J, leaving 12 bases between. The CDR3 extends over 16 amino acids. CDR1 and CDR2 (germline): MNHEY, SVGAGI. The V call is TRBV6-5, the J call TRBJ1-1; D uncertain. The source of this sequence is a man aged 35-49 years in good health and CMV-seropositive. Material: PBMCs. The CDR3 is CASSYSASNPNTEAFF. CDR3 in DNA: TGTGCCAGCAGTTACTCCGCAAGCAATCCGAACACTGAAGCTTTCTTT.